The T cell receptor beta chain described here comes from a study of cytomegalovirus exposure and HLA in healthy donors. Primers for the PCR totalled 60 Vbeta and 13 Jbeta. Assay used: immunoSEQ multiplex PCR; TCRdb lists only in-frame clones, some missing. The sample lists about 160,000 clones, 70% to 85% seen once, with 3.5% to 5% in the top ten. General observations from the study: In a later analysis, HLA-associated beta chains showed higher expansion and lower generation probabilities than comparable chains. Later, TCR association rates were found to vary by HLA locus, highest for DRB1 and lowest for HLA-C. The records held CMV serostatus as the only immune exposure information.

With regard to this clone: Antigen unknown.

Input material: PBMCs. This receptor was identified in a man aged 35 to 55 in good health and CMV-seronegative.

This CDR3 reads CASSPGGQGISETQYF. CDR3 sequence (DNA): TGTGCCAGCTCCCCAGGTGGACAGGGGATCAGTGAGACCCAGTACTTC. The V call is TRBV18, the J call TRBJ2-5; TRBD1 matches at 9 bases. This CDR3 contains 16 residues. V shed 6 bases and J 5 bases; nucleotides not matched to a gene: 13. In germline, CDR1 is KGHSH, CDR2 LQKENI.